This T cell receptor (beta chain) appears in the sequencing data of a study of T-cell reconstitution after alpha-beta-depleted transplantation in children. Preparing the TCRbeta library involved the use of unique molecular identifiers. Each CDR3 protein gets one entry after TCRdb re-called the PCR reads with MiXCR. The sample records approximately 130,000 distinct CDR3 sequences, 9.5% to 10% being singletons. The TCR originated in a girl less than two years old who had a stem cell transplant for combined immunodeficiency, so the T cells may come from the graft donor. Source: PBMCs, mostly from graft donor cells, taken 180 days after TCRalphabeta/CD19-depleted stem cell transplant.

CDR3 sequence (DNA): TGCGCCAGCAGCTTGGACAGGTTATATGGCTACACCTTC. It translates to CASSLDRLYGYTF. The V call is TRBV5-1, the J call TRBJ1-2; tentative D call: TRBD1 (5 bases). In germline, CDR1 is SGHRS, CDR2 YFSETQ. There are 13 residues in the CDR3. V was trimmed by 0 bases and J by 5 bases, leaving 8 bases between them.